Presented here are 25 T cell receptor beta chains from one specimen sequenced in a study of molecular identifiers for immune sequencing clone quantification. TCRdb reprocessed the PCR reads via MiXCR and lists one record per CDR3 protein. The sample yields some 580,000 distinct CDR3 sequences, 25% seen once. Sequenced sample: naive CD8+ T cells from blood, with Jurkat cell RNA spiked in. Subset of the sample: FACS-sorted CD8+CD4-CCR7+CD45RA+ naive T cells. Receptor source: a human donor in good health. Some libraries in this study had Jurkat cell RNA spiked in.

This sequence joins TRBV5-3 and TRBJ1-1, with unresolved D. TRBV5-3 is reported as an ORF; its role is uncertain. The CDR3 is 17 amino acids. Here the CDR3 reads CGSGLDDGLLMNTEAFF. CDR3 DNA sequence: TGTGGCAGCGGCCTGGACGACGGGTTACTAATGAACACTGAAGCTTTCTTT.

The genes are TRBV19 and TRBJ1-3, with 7 nucleotides matching TRBD1. Germline values: CDR1 LNHDA, CDR2 SQIVND (reference sequence). CDR3 length equals 17 residues. Germline trimming cut 3 bases from V and 0 bases from J; bases unmatched to any gene: 8. DNA of the CDR3: TGTGCCAGTAGTATGGAACAGGGGTATCACTCTGGAAACACCATATATTTT. Translating it yields CASSMEQGYHSGNTIYF.

This clonotype was found a few times. This chain joins TRBV20-1 and TRBJ2-3; 11 bases line up with TRBD2. Germline CDR1 reads DFQATT; CDR2 reads SNEGSKA (reference sequence). The CDR3 has 17 amino acids. Trimming at V came to 0 bases and at J to 2 bases, leaving 7 bases not matched to a gene. CDR3 region: CSARDLGLAVITDTQYF. The CDR3 DNA reads TGCAGTGCTAGAGATCTGGGACTAGCGGTTATCACAGATACGCAGTATTTT.

This clonotype came up a few times. This may be a read error: a much more frequent sequence differs by one nucleotide. The chain employs TRBV13 and TRBJ2-5; D gene ambiguous. This CDR3 comprises 12 residues. Trimming left V 1 base short and J 6 bases short, with 6 bases between. Germline V gene data show CDR1 as PRHDT and CDR2 as FYEKMQ (reference sequence). CDR3 DNA sequence: TGTGCCAGCAGCTTAGCCGCGAAGACCCAGTACTTC. As protein: CASSLAAKTQYF.

At least ten counts were recorded for this clonotype. The CDR3 spells CASSPLGQAEQYF. The CDR3 DNA reads TGTGCCAGCAGTCCCCTGGGGCAGGCCGAGCAGTACTTC. The V and J genes are TRBV27 and TRBJ2-7, with D perhaps matching TRBD1 (5 bases). This CDR3 contains 13 residues. The germline gives CDR1 MNHEY, CDR2 SMNVEV (reference sequence). Deletions cut 5 bases from V and 6 bases from J, with 14 bases between.

This clonotype was observed a few times. The gene calls are TRBV11-2 and TRBJ2-7; 7 bases fit TRBD2. Germline assignment: CDR1 SGHAT and CDR2 FQNNGV. J lost 0 bases, V lost 1 base, and 6 bases had no gene match. This CDR3 is built from 16 residues. The CDR3 DNA sequence: TGTGCCAGCAGCTTAGGTAGGGGAGGGCGCTCCTACGAGCAGTACTTC. Amino acids: CASSLGRGGRSYEQYF.

This clonotype was detected a few times. The V call is TRBV6-8, the J call TRBJ1-3; D gene uncertain. The germline gives CDR1 MNHGY, CDR2 SAAAGT. The CDR3 extends over 16 amino acids. Deletions cut 2 bases from V and 2 bases from J, with 13 bases between. This CDR3 is CASSYGRQNPGNTIYF. In nucleotides, the CDR3 is TGTGCCAGCAGTTACGGGCGGCAGAATCCTGGAAACACCATATATTTT.

This clonotype has at least ten counts. This chain links TRBV4-3 with TRBJ2-2, with D hard to call. Germline V gene lookup returns CDR1 LGHNA and CDR2 YSLEER. V was clipped by 0 bases and J by 6 bases, with 11 bases between them. The CDR3 runs to 15 residues. CDR3 protein: CASSQDWSGAGELFF. The CDR3 DNA sequence: TGCGCCAGCAGCCAAGATTGGAGTGGTGCCGGGGAGCTGTTTTTT.

Only a few counts were recorded for this clonotype. The V call is TRBV27, the J call TRBJ2-2; unclear D gene. Trimming took 2 bases from V and 6 from J, leaving 10 bases between them. Germline values: CDR1 MNHEY, CDR2 SMNVEV (reference sequence). The CDR3 spans 14 residues. The CDR3 DNA reads as TGTGCCAGCAGTTTAGGGCGCAATGCCGGGGAGCTGTTTTTT. It codes for CASSLGRNAGELFF.

The chain is built from TRBV5-4 and TRBJ2-7; 7 nucleotides match TRBD1. J lost 3 bases, V lost 4 bases, and 7 bases had no gene match. This CDR3 has 14 amino acids. Germline V gives CDR1 SGHNT, CDR2 YYREEE (reference sequence). The CDR3 region is CASSLQGSVYEQYF. CDR3 bases: TGTGCCAGCAGCCTACAGGGGTCAGTCTACGAGCAGTACTTC.

This clonotype has more than one count but fewer than ten. This chain joins TRBV24-1 and TRBJ1-2, with 7 bases aligning to TRBD1. After removal of 1 base from V and 4 bases from J, the junction contained 2 bases not matched to a gene. There are 14 residues in the CDR3. CDR1 and CDR2 (germline): KGHDR, SFDVKD. The CDR3 DNA sequence: TGTGCCACCAGTGATTTTAACAGGGGCTATGGCTACACCTTC. As protein: CATSDFNRGYGYTF.

This rearrangement joins TRBV19 to TRBJ2-5; TRBD1 matches at 7 bases. This CDR3 has 12 residues. The ends lost 9 bases at V and 1 base at J; junction bases unmatched: 2. In germline, CDR1 is LNHDA, CDR2 SQIVND (reference sequence). CDR3 nucleotides: TGTGCCAGGGGACAGTTCCAAGAGACCCAGTACTTC. Its protein is CARGQFQETQYF.

This clonotype was counted ten times or more. This rearrangement joins TRBV28 to TRBJ2-7; 8 bases are shared with TRBD1. The CDR3 is 15 amino acids. Germline assignment: CDR1 MDHEN and CDR2 SYDVKM. V gave up 6 bases and J gave up 5 bases; unmatched junction bases: 12. The CDR3 region is CASSFRGRRAHEQYF. DNA for the CDR3: TGTGCCAGCAGCTTCAGGGGGCGGAGGGCCCACGAGCAGTACTTC.

Note on this clonotype: With a much larger clone just one base away, this may be a read error. V usage is TRBV12-3 or TRBV12-4 and J usage is TRBJ1-4; D may be TRBD1 (6 bases). The CDR3 is 14 amino acids. The CDR3 DNA is TGTGCCAGCAGTTTTGGGTCAGGGGTTGAAAGACTGTTTTTT. Its protein is CASSFGSGVERLFF.

Concerning this clonotype: A much larger clone is a single base away; this may be a read error. The chain joins TRBV27 to TRBJ2-7; possibly TRBD1 or TRBD2 for D (5 bases each). CDR3 length equals 17 residues. The ends were cut back, 2 bases at V and 2 bases at J, with 19 bases in the middle. Germline values: CDR1 MNHEY, CDR2 SMNVEV (reference sequence). The CDR3 region has the DNA TGTGCCAGCAGTTTAGCAAGGGAGCGGCAGGGAACCTACGAGCAGTACTTC. Amino acids: CASSLARERQGTYEQYF.

This clonotype was observed at least ten times. The chain has TRBV28 and TRBJ1-1, with 9 bases matching TRBD1. Per germline, CDR1 MDHEN and CDR2 SYDVKM. This CDR3 contains 13 residues. J lost 4 bases, V lost 7 bases, and 4 bases had no gene match. CDR3 DNA: TGTGCCAGCAAATCACAGGGGGCCACTGAAGCTTTCTTT. This translates into CASKSQGATEAFF.

This clonotype was counted many times. The chain employs TRBV6-5 and TRBJ2-7, with 11 positions matching TRBD1. V lost 6 bases, J lost 4 bases, and 5 bases stayed unmatched. The CDR3 contains 14 residues. The germline V gene encodes CDR1 MNHEY and CDR2 SVGAGI. CDR3: CASRAGTGGYEQYF. The CDR3 DNA reads as TGTGCCAGCAGGGCCGGGACAGGGGGTTACGAGCAGTACTTC.

A word on this clonotype: This sequence may be a read error, since a much larger clone differs from it by one base. The chain is built from TRBV4-1 and TRBJ1-1, with 10 nucleotides matching TRBD1. The germline V gene encodes CDR1 MGHRA and CDR2 YSYEKL. The length of the CDR3 is 13 residues. The CDR3 sequence is CASGQGTGAEAFF. The CDR3 nucleotides are TGCGCCAGCGGCCAAGGGACAGGGGCTGAAGCTTTCTTT.

V gene TRBV6-2 or TRBV6-3 combines with J gene TRBJ1-3; D unclear. CDR1 and CDR2 from the germline V gene are MNHEY and SVGEGT. V lost 2 bases to trimming and J lost 2 bases, with 16 bases between them. The CDR3 covers 17 residues. The CDR3 DNA follows: TGTGCCAGCAGTTACCGCTACACCCTGGACCCTGGAAACACCATATATTTT. This sequence encodes CASSYRYTLDPGNTIYF.

In this sample, this clonotype turned up a few times. V gene TRBV27 combines with J gene TRBJ2-7, with 8 bases matching TRBD2. The V gene's germline CDR1 is MNHEY and CDR2 SMNVEV (reference sequence). The CDR3 length is 15 residues. The trim removed 5 bases at V and 2 bases at J, leaving 8 bases unmatched. As DNA, the CDR3 is TGTGCCAGCAGTCTGAGAGCGGGAGCGGCCTACGAGCAGTACTTC. It codes for CASSLRAGAAYEQYF.

Concerning this clonotype itself: A much larger clone differs from this one at a single base, so this may be a read error. V and J are TRBV25-1 and TRBJ2-7; TRBD2 aligns across 7 bases. The CDR3 consists of 15 residues. Germline lookup yields CDR1 MGHDK and CDR2 SYGVNS. CDR3 coding DNA: TGTGTCAGCAGTCCCCTGGGGGGGACCACCTACGAGCAGTACTTC. Its translation is CVSSPLGGTTYEQYF.

The rearrangement links TRBV27 to TRBJ2-7; TRBD2 matches at 9 bases. The junction had 10 bases not matched to a gene; V was cut back by 6 bases and J by 4 bases. The V gene's germline CDR1 is MNHEY and CDR2 SMNVEV (reference sequence). There are 15 residues in the CDR3. The CDR3 loop is CASREIAGVAYEQYF. CDR3 sequence (DNA): TGTGCCAGCAGAGAGATAGCGGGAGTGGCTTACGAGCAGTACTTC.

This clonotype has more than one count but fewer than ten. The gene calls are TRBV23-1 and TRBJ2-7; maybe TRBD1 (5 bases). TRBV23-1 is noted as an ORF with a role that remains uncertain. The CDR3 extends over 14 amino acids. Trimming left V 6 bases short and J 5 bases short, with 17 bases between. This chain's CDR3 is CASRHPRDRNEQYF. CDR3 sequence (DNA): TGCGCCAGCAGACACCCCAGGGATCGGAACGAGCAGTACTTC.

A few counts support this clonotype. The chain employs TRBV12-3 or TRBV12-4 and TRBJ2-1; D perhaps matches TRBD1 (5 bases). CDR3 size: 16 residues. Trimming pared 5 bases from V and 4 bases from J, leaving 18 bases between. In DNA, the CDR3 is TGTGCCAGCAGTCCCCACTTGGTGGGGCGGTACAATGAGCAGTTCTTC. Amino acid sequence: CASSPHLVGRYNEQFF.

The chain is built from TRBV9 and TRBJ2-3; 7 bases agree with TRBD1. Germline loops: CDR1 SGDLS, CDR2 YYNGEE. With 3 bases clipped from V and 0 bases from J, the junction kept 7 bases outside the gene matches. CDR3 size: 16 residues. CDR3 sequence: CASSAKPGQSTDTQYF. CDR3 sequence (DNA): TGTGCCAGCAGCGCTAAACCGGGACAGAGCACAGATACGCAGTATTTT.